Sequencing of this T cell receptor beta chain was carried out in a study of a mutant IDH1 vaccine in newly diagnosed glioma. Across the study: Earlier treatment was radiotherapy, temozolomide, or both, with most getting both.

The time point denotes: week 5, during vaccination. The vaccine gave 300 ug of a 20-mer mutant IDH1 peptide subcutaneously per dose. Donors had new WHO grade 3 or 4 IDH1-mutant, ATRX-lost astrocytomas. Only in-frame clones appear in the TCRdb table, and some are missing; sequencing was by immunoSEQ multiplex PCR. The table shows about 59,000 clones, with 70% to 90% occurring only once. In the case of this clone: Its specificity is not known.

The specimen comprised PBMCs, sampled from a glioma patient whose treatment included an IDH1 peptide vaccine. The clonotype comes from a woman aged 40 to 50 with glioma.

The CDR3 DNA reads TGTGCCAGCAGTTACTCGGGGGGACAAGAGACCCAGTACTTC. This gives the protein CASSYSGGQETQYF. The J gene is TRBJ2-5, the V gene TRBV6-5, with TRBD2 as a possible D gene (6 bases). Germline V lookup: CDR1 MNHEY, CDR2 SVGAGI. This CDR3 has 14 residues. V dropped 0 bases and J dropped 2 bases, with 7 bases sitting between them.